The 15 T cell receptor beta chains reported below all come from one sample, sequenced in a study of T cells in localized non-small cell lung cancer. Profiled with immunoSEQ multiplex PCR; TCRdb holds only in-frame clones, not every one. The data contain approximately 150,000 clones, more than 80% of them seen just once; the ten biggest clones take up over 1.5%. Sequenced material: peripheral blood, taken before any cancer treatment. These receptors came from a female donor over 55 with stage I lung adenocarcinoma.

This chain uses TRBV5-1 with TRBJ2-2; D is perhaps TRBD1 (5 bases). Germline V lookup: CDR1 SGHRS, CDR2 YFSETQ. The V end lost 0 bases, the J end lost 5 bases, and 8 bases lay between the germline ends. This CDR3 is 14 amino acids long. The CDR3 DNA reads TGCGCCAGCAGCTTGGATCCAGGGACCGGGGAGCTGTTTTTT. Translated, it gives CASSLDPGTGELFF. Based on the CDR3 plus reference TRBV5-1 and TRBJ2-2, the full variable domain is KAGVTQTPRYLIKTRGQQVTLSCSPISGHRSVSWYQQTPGQGLQFLFEYFSETQRNKGNFPGRFSGRQFSNSRSEMNVSTLELGDSALYLCASSLDPGTGELFFGEGSRLTVL.

This clone is a singleton in its sample. The chain employs TRBV4-2 and TRBJ2-5, with 9 bases matching TRBD1. Germline CDR1 LGHNA, CDR2 YNFKEQ. V shed 4 bases and J 5 bases; nucleotides not matched to a gene: 5. The CDR3 is made up of 14 amino acids. The CDR3 DNA is TGTGCCAGCAGCCTTGGGACAGGGCTGGAGACCCAGTACTTC. Amino acid sequence: CASSLGTGLETQYF.

The chain has TRBV9 and TRBJ2-1; 7 bases agree with TRBD2. There are 16 residues in the CDR3. Germline CDR1 reads SGDLS; CDR2 reads YYNGEE. After removal of 3 bases from V and 4 bases from J, the junction contained 10 bases not matched to a gene. CDR3 DNA: TGTGCCAGCAGCGCCGTCAGCGGGAAGGGTTACAATGAGCAGTTCTTC. Translated: CASSAVSGKGYNEQFF.

The chain uses TRBV4-1 and TRBJ1-4, with a possible D match to TRBD1 (6 bases). Per the germline V gene, CDR1 is MGHRA and CDR2 is YSYEKL. Trimming cost V 3 bases and J 3 bases, with 20 bases left between them. There are 18 residues in the CDR3. The CDR3 sequence: CASSQQQGVIYSNEKLFF. The CDR3, as DNA: TGCGCCAGCAGCCAGCAACAGGGAGTTATTTATTCTAATGAAAAACTGTTTTTT.

This chain connects TRBV19 to TRBJ1-2, with D perhaps matching TRBD1 (6 bases). The germline CDR1 and CDR2 sequences are LNHDA and SQIVND (reference sequence). This CDR3 region has 15 residues. Trimming took 7 bases from V and 4 from J, leaving 19 bases between them. The CDR3 DNA reads TGTGCCAGTACCCCTACGCAGGGGAAGGGCTATGGCTACACCTTC. This sequence encodes CASTPTQGKGYGYTF.

V usage is TRBV11-2 and J usage is TRBJ2-7, with 13 nucleotides matching TRBD2. V lost 5 bases to trimming and J lost 6 bases; unmatched junction nucleotides: 4. Germline CDR1 is SGHAT and CDR2 is FQNNGV. This CDR3 comprises 14 residues. The CDR3 is CASSRWTSGSEQYF. Here the CDR3 DNA reads TGTGCCAGCAGCAGATGGACTAGCGGGAGCGAGCAGTACTTC.

This rearrangement joins TRBV18 to TRBJ2-2, with a possible D match to TRBD2 (7 bases). Trimming removed 3 bases at V and 6 bases at J, with 14 bases between. The length of the CDR3 is 15 residues. CDR1 and CDR2 from the germline V gene are KGHSH and LQKENI. CDR3 nucleotides: TGTGCCAGCTCACCGGGGGGGCACCAGGCCGGGGAGCTGTTTTTT. Protein sequence: CASSPGGHQAGELFF. The entire variable domain, with the rest obtained from reference TRBV18 and TRBJ2-2, is as follows: NAGVMQNPRHLVRRRGQEARLRCSPMKGHSHVYWYRQLPEEGLKFMVYLQKENIIDESGMPKERFSAEFPKEGPSILRIQQVVRGDSAAYFCASSPGGHQAGELFFGEGSRLTVL.

The V and J genes are TRBV5-4 and TRBJ2-1, with TRBD2 identical over 11 bases. CDR1 is SGHNT and CDR2 is YYREEE in the germline V gene (reference sequence). V shed 0 bases, J shed 7 bases, and the junction held 3 bases outside the gene matches. This CDR3 region has 15 residues. The CDR3 reads CASSLELAGENEQFF. DNA for the CDR3: TGTGCCAGCAGCTTGGAACTAGCGGGAGAGAATGAGCAGTTCTTC.

The chain carries TRBV11-2 and TRBJ1-2; no clear D gene. Trimming removed 4 bases at V and 7 bases at J, with 16 bases between. CDR1 SGHAT and CDR2 FQNNGV come from the germline V gene. This CDR3 region has 14 residues. In nucleotides, the CDR3 is TGTGCCAGCAGCTCACAGACCTCGAGAGGTGGCTACACCTTC. This sequence encodes CASSSQTSRGGYTF. Combining the CDR3 with reference TRBV11-2 and TRBJ1-2 gives the whole variable domain EAGVAQSPRYKIIEKRQSVAFWCNPISGHATLYWYQQILGQGPKLLIQFQNNGVVDDSQLPKDRFSAERLKGVDSTLKIQPAKLEDSAVYLCASSSQTSRGGYTFGSGTRLTVV.

The chain is built from TRBV11-2 and TRBJ2-7, with a tentative D call TRBD2 (5 bases). V was clipped by 3 bases and J by 1 base, with 10 bases between them. The CDR3 length is 14 residues. Germline values: CDR1 SGHAT, CDR2 FQNNGV. The CDR3 loop reads CASSLSRTSYEQYF. In DNA form, the CDR3 reads TGTGCCAGCAGCTTGAGTAGGACTTCCTACGAGCAGTACTTC.

Only a few counts were recorded for this clone. V gene TRBV30 combines with J gene TRBJ2-7, with no clear D. Looked up from germline, CDR1 is GTSNPN and CDR2 is SVGIG (reference sequence). Trimming took off 0 bases at V and 4 bases at J, with 10 bases between the two ends. The CDR3 loop spans 13 amino acids. CDR3 in DNA: TGTGCCTGGAGTGTGGCCGGTGGGTACGAGCAGTACTTC. It yields the protein CAWSVAGGYEQYF. The whole variable domain, filled in from reference TRBV30 and TRBJ2-7, reads SQTIHQWPATLVQPVGSPLSLECTVEGTSNPNLYWYRQAAGRGLQLLFYSVGIGQISSEVPQNLSASRPQDRQFILSSKKLLLSDSGFYLCAWSVAGGYEQYFGPGTRLTVT.

The chain uses TRBV18 and TRBJ2-3; unclear D gene. Trimming took 0 bases from V and 7 from J, leaving 8 bases between them. This CDR3 is 13 amino acids long. Germline CDR1 and CDR2: KGHSH and LQKENI. Here the CDR3 DNA reads TGTGCCAGCTCACCACCCTCAGCCCATACGCAGTATTTT. Its translation: CASSPPSAHTQYF.

This chain's CDR3 is CASSQDEAGRTEQFF. The CDR3 nucleotides are TGTGCCAGCAGCCAAGACGAGGCGGGGAGGACTGAGCAGTTCTTC. This chain joins TRBV4-2 and TRBJ2-1; tentatively, D is TRBD2 (6 bases). The V and J ends lost 0 bases and 9 bases respectively, with 15 bases between them. Per the germline V gene, CDR1 is LGHNA and CDR2 is YNFKEQ. The CDR3 sequence is 15 residues long.

The rearrangement links TRBV7-2 to TRBJ1-2; maybe TRBD1 (6 bases). V gave up 5 bases and J gave up 8 bases, with 12 bases separating them. Germline CDR1 reads SGHTA; CDR2 reads FQGNSA. The CDR3 totals 12 residues. CDR3 protein: CASSTDRYGYTF. The CDR3 DNA sequence: TGTGCCAGCAGCACAGACAGGTACGGCTACACCTTC. Filled out from reference TRBV7-2 and TRBJ1-2, the complete variable domain reads GAGVSQSPSNKVTEKGKDVELRCDPISGHTALYWYRQSLGQGLEFLIYFQGNSAPDKSGLPSDRFSAERTGGSVSTLTIQRTQQEDSAVYLCASSTDRYGYTFGSGTRLTVV.

The J gene is TRBJ1-1, the V gene TRBV19; D may be TRBD1 (5 bases). Germline lookup yields CDR1 LNHDA and CDR2 SQIVND (reference sequence). This CDR3 is 11 amino acids long. V lost 5 bases and J 11 bases, leaving 12 bases between the germline ends. The CDR3 reads CASSPGFSAFF. CDR3 coding DNA: TGTGCCAGTAGTCCAGGGTTCTCGGCTTTCTTT.